This TCR beta chain is drawn from a study of shared clonotypes between healthy human individuals. Germline trimming cut 4 bases from V and 4 bases from J; bases unmatched to any gene: 3. CDR3 length: 13 residues. CDR1 SGDLS and CDR2 YYNGEE come from the germline V gene. Profiled with immunoSEQ multiplex PCR; TCRdb holds only in-frame clones, not every one. The table lists 2 million to 2.5 million clones, around 90% of them singletons. What was sequenced was naive CD4+ T cells from PBMCs. Subset denoted: CD45RA+ positively selected. The TCR comes from a man younger than 30 in good health. Some clones in this sample may be carry-over from other donors' samples. The chain employs TRBV9 and TRBJ2-7; 9 bases match TRBD1. The DNA of the CDR3 is TGTGCCAGCAGCCGGGGACAGGGATACGAGCAGTACTTC. Translation gives CASSRGQGYEQYF.